These 17 T cell receptor beta chains came from one sample sequenced in a study of blood T cell repertoires in COVID-19. Sequenced by immunoSEQ multiplex PCR; TCRdb stores in-frame clones only, minus some. The sample carries a few hundred thousand clones, under 90% recorded once. The specimen sequenced was PBMCs or T cells enriched from blood (not recorded which). The source is a man in his thirties or forties who had recovered from COVID-19.

This clone was recorded once. The J gene is TRBJ1-2, the V gene TRBV3-1 (or the pseudogene TRBV3-2); possible D gene TRBD1, 5 bases. V lost 0 bases, J lost 8 bases, and 22 bases lay in between. The V gene's germline CDR1 is LGHDT and CDR2 YNNKEL (reference sequence). The CDR3 runs to 17 residues. The CDR3 DNA is TGTGCCAGCAGCCAAGATATGGGCGCAGGGCTTTGGTGGGGCTACACCTTC. Amino acids: CASSQDMGAGLWWGYTF.

This chain connects TRBV3-1 (or the pseudogene TRBV3-2) to TRBJ2-2; D remains ambiguous. The CDR3 extends over 14 amino acids. In germline, CDR1 is LGHDT, CDR2 YNNKEL (reference sequence). V lost 4 bases and J 6 bases, leaving 12 bases between the germline ends. The CDR3 DNA is TGTGCCAGCAGCCCCTCAGGCGACGCCGGGGAGCTGTTTTTT. Protein sequence: CASSPSGDAGELFF.

The gene calls are TRBV6-1 and TRBJ1-2, with 8 bases identical to TRBD1. V gave up 2 bases and J gave up 7 bases; unmatched junction bases: 3. Per germline, CDR1 MNHNS and CDR2 SASEGT. The CDR3 covers 13 residues. The CDR3 nucleotides read TGTGCCAGCAGTGAACAGGGGGCTAGTGGCTACACCTTC. As protein: CASSEQGASGYTF.

V usage is TRBV3-1 (or the pseudogene TRBV3-2) and J usage is TRBJ1-5; TRBD1 matches at 7 bases. Germline values: CDR1 LGHDT, CDR2 YNNKEL (reference sequence). The CDR3 runs 16 residues. V was pared by 0 bases and J by 3 bases, with 5 bases of the junction left unmatched. CDR3 in amino acids: CASSQDFGQVNQPQHF. In DNA, the CDR3 is TGTGCCAGCAGCCAAGATTTTGGACAGGTCAATCAGCCCCAGCATTTT.

The chain joins TRBV30 to TRBJ2-3; TRBD1 matches 8 bases. From germline, CDR1 is GTSNPN and CDR2 SVGIG (reference sequence). The CDR3 covers 15 residues. Losses at the gene ends were 2 bases for V and 5 bases for J; bases not matched to a gene: 9. The CDR3 is CAWSLGQGDGDTQYF. CDR3 nucleotides: TGTGCCTGGAGTCTTGGACAGGGTGATGGAGATACGCAGTATTTT.

This rearrangement joins TRBV18 to TRBJ1-6; a possible D gene is TRBD1 (5 bases). The CDR3 has 12 residues. Germline V CDR1 and CDR2: KGHSH, LQKENI. Trimming left V 5 bases short and J 12 bases short, with 11 bases between. CDR3 in amino acids: CASSSGGGPLHF. DNA of the CDR3: TGTGCCAGCTCATCGGGGGGGGGACCCCTCCACTTT.

This clone was observed once. The gene calls are TRBV7-9 and TRBJ2-1; TRBD2 agrees at 14 bases. CDR3 length: 19 amino acids. Germline values: CDR1 SEHNR, CDR2 FQNEAQ (reference sequence). The ends lost 3 bases at V and 7 bases at J; junction bases unmatched: 14. The CDR3 coding sequence is TGTGCCAGCAGCTTCTCGACTAGCGGGGGGGCCTGGCCCCTGAATGAGCAGTTCTTC. The encoded protein is CASSFSTSGGAWPLNEQFF.

This chain joins TRBV19 and TRBJ2-7, with 10 bases fitting TRBD2. The CDR3 spans 15 residues. Unmatched junction bases numbered 6, after V lost 1 base and J lost 6 bases. Per the germline V gene, CDR1 is LNHDA and CDR2 is SQIVND (reference sequence). CDR3 in amino acids: CASSIALAGIVEQYF. In DNA form, the CDR3 reads TGTGCCAGTAGTATAGCACTAGCGGGAATTGTCGAGCAGTACTTC.

V gene TRBV19 combines with J gene TRBJ1-6; 8 bases line up with TRBD1. The trim removed 1 base at V and 11 bases at J, leaving 7 bases unmatched. This CDR3 spans 15 amino acids. The germline gives CDR1 LNHDA, CDR2 SQIVND (reference sequence). The CDR3 DNA reads TGTGCCAGTAGTATAGGGGCCAGGGGGCAGGCACCCCTCCACTTT. Protein product: CASSIGARGQAPLHF.

This chain uses TRBV18 with TRBJ1-1; 7 nucleotides align to TRBD1. The germline V gene encodes CDR1 KGHSH and CDR2 LQKENI. CDR3 length equals 14 residues. Unmatched junction bases numbered 5, after V lost 2 bases and J lost 5 bases. In DNA form, the CDR3 reads TGTGCCAGCTCACCAACAGGGGATCGGACTGAAGCTTTCTTT. Residues: CASSPTGDRTEAFF.

The V call is TRBV5-1, the J call TRBJ2-1; 9 nucleotides line up with TRBD1. Germline CDR1 reads SGHRS; CDR2 reads YFSETQ. This CDR3 region has 15 residues. V lost 4 bases, J lost 5 bases, and 7 bases stayed unmatched. The CDR3 DNA reads TGCGCCAGCAGCCTCCCGGGACAGGGCAACAATGAGCAGTTCTTC. Amino acids: CASSLPGQGNNEQFF.

The chain couples TRBV7-2 to TRBJ2-6, with 9 bases lining up with TRBD2. V trimming: 0 bases; J trimming: 3 bases; junction bases outside the gene matches: 12. Germline V gene lookup returns CDR1 SGHTA and CDR2 FQGNSA. This CDR3 has 20 residues. The CDR3 reads CASSLALLAGTTLGANVLTF. CDR3 nucleotide sequence: TGTGCCAGCAGCTTAGCGCTCCTAGCGGGAACGACCCTTGGGGCCAACGTCCTGACTTTC.

The chain combines TRBV24-1 with TRBJ2-1, with D perhaps matching TRBD2 (6 bases). CDR3 length equals 12 residues. Germline V lookup: CDR1 KGHDR, CDR2 SFDVKD. V lost 10 bases and J 2 bases, leaving 8 bases between the germline ends. The CDR3 here is CATGGTYNEQFF. In nucleotides, the CDR3 is TGTGCCACTGGCGGGACCTACAATGAGCAGTTCTTC.

This chain links TRBV7-9 with TRBJ2-7; TRBD1 aligns across 9 bases. The germline CDR1 and CDR2 sequences are SEHNR and FQNEAQ (reference sequence). J was trimmed by 4 bases and V by 5 bases; bases with no gene match: 15. The CDR3 length is 17 residues. Written as DNA, the CDR3 is TGTGCCAGCAGCGGGCGACAGGGGGTCTACGGGGAGTACGAGCAGTACTTC. This sequence encodes CASSGRQGVYGEYEQYF.

This sequence joins TRBV7-6 and TRBJ1-1, with unresolved D. The germline V gene has CDR1 SGHVS and CDR2 FNYEAQ. The CDR3 spans 15 residues. V lost 3 bases and J 1 base, leaving 12 bases between the germline ends. CDR3 DNA sequence: TGTGCCAGCAGCTTCCGGGTAGAAAGGAACACTGAAGCTTTCTTT. Translating it yields CASSFRVERNTEAFF. The variable domain in full, with the rest retrieved from reference TRBV7-6 and TRBJ1-1, is GAGVSQSPRYKVTKRGQDVALRCDPISGHVSLYWYRQALGQGPEFLTYFNYEAQQDKSGLPNDRFSAERPEGSISTLTIQRTEQRDSAMYRCASSFRVERNTEAFFGQGTRLTVV.

The chain links TRBV19 to TRBJ2-1, with TRBD2 matching over 13 bases. This CDR3 region has 16 residues. Germline CDR1 and CDR2: LNHDA and SQIVND (reference sequence). V was clipped by 2 bases and J by 6 bases; unmatched bases: 4. The CDR3 DNA is TGTGCCAGTAGTATACAGACTAGCGGGAGGCTCAATGAGCAGTTCTTC. Protein product: CASSIQTSGRLNEQFF.

The J gene is TRBJ1-2, the V gene TRBV27; D possibly corresponds to TRBD1 (5 bases). Germline CDR1 MNHEY, CDR2 SMNVEV (reference sequence). Deletions cut 4 bases from V and 6 bases from J, with 18 bases between. The CDR3 has 15 residues. This CDR3 reads CASSSRPPRADGYTF. In DNA form, the CDR3 reads TGTGCCAGCAGTTCCCGCCCCCCCAGGGCGGATGGCTACACCTTC.